This note documents a single TCR beta chain sequence. Its antigen is unknown. This entry comes from a study of CD8 T cells in Susac syndrome. The study, taken as a whole, reports: A relatively small number of individuals underwent TCR sequencing and HLA analysis.

The V gene's germline CDR1 is LNHDA and CDR2 SQIVND (reference sequence). The V gene lost 8 bases and the J gene lost 0 bases, with 11 bases spanning the gap. The CDR3 consists of 14 residues. Patients with stable or active relapsing-remitting disease, all of them treatment-naive, made up the multiple sclerosis controls. RNA was extracted with the RNeasy kit, and a quantity of roughly 0.5 to 1 ug was reverse transcribed using random hexamers. Amplification of TCR beta CDR3 spanned 54 Vbeta and 13 Jbeta via immunoSEQ multiplex PCR. TCRdb independently ran MiXCR on the immunoSEQ multiplex PCR reads; one entry per CDR3 protein. The sample consists of roughly 120,000 distinct CDR3 sequences, 93% of them appearing once.

Sequencing was done on a sample of CD4+ T cells from PBMCs. The rearrangement joins TRBV19 to TRBJ1-3; D is unclear. The receptor's source is a human donor with multiple sclerosis. Here the CDR3 reads CASAGPRSGNTIYF. CDR3 DNA sequence: TGTGCCAGTGCCGGGCCGCGCTCTGGAAACACCATATATTTT.